The 27 T cell receptor beta chains in this list originate from one sample, sequenced in a study of T cell responses to AZD1222 COVID-19 vaccine. Method: immunoSEQ multiplex PCR; TCRdb's copy keeps in-frame clones and lacks some. The sample shows more than 85,000 clones, 70% to 90% of them seen only once. The material was peripheral blood, obtained 28 days after the second AZD1222 dose. These receptors were obtained from an adult who received the AZD1222 COVID-19 vaccine.

The V and J genes are TRBV9 and TRBJ2-7; no definite D call. Trimming removed 0 bases from V and 0 bases from J, with 10 bases in between. Germline CDR1 is SGDLS and CDR2 is YYNGEE. The CDR3 has 15 residues. CDR3 DNA sequence: TGTGCCAGCAGCGTAGCCCCTTCGGACTCCTACGAGCAGTACTTC. This translates into CASSVAPSDSYEQYF.

The CDR3 DNA follows: TGTGCCAGCAGCTTAGTAGGACTAGCTTTCGATGAGCAGTTCTTC. This codes for CASSLVGLAFDEQFF. The rearrangement uses TRBV11-3 and TRBJ2-1; 8 positions agree with TRBD2. Trimming cost V 1 base and J 8 bases; bases outside gene matches: 7. CDR1 is SGHNT and CDR2 is YENEEA in the germline V gene. This CDR3 contains 15 residues.

In this sample, this clone turned up once. The chain carries TRBV28 and TRBJ1-3; D unclear. Trimming pared 4 bases from V and 4 bases from J, leaving 8 bases between. The CDR3 runs to 13 residues. Germline CDR1 and CDR2: MDHEN and SYDVKM. This CDR3 reads CASSYWQGNTIYF. The CDR3 region has the DNA TGTGCCAGCAGTTATTGGCAGGGAAACACCATATATTTT.

This clone is medium-sized by share. J is TRBJ1-5 and V is TRBV2, with TRBD1 identical over 7 bases. V shed 6 bases and J 6 bases; nucleotides not matched to a gene: 11. Germline CDR1 is SNHLY and CDR2 is FYNNEI. This CDR3 spans 15 amino acids. The CDR3 spells CASSVGQPWGQPQHF. CDR3 sequence (DNA): TGTGCCAGCAGCGTGGGACAGCCCTGGGGTCAGCCCCAGCATTTT.

The chain uses TRBV7-8 and TRBJ2-3; possibly TRBD2 for D (6 bases). Germline V gene sequence: CDR1 SGHVS, CDR2 FQNEAQ. The CDR3 totals 16 residues. Trimming pared 0 bases from V and 3 bases from J, leaving 13 bases between. In DNA form, the CDR3 reads TGTGCCAGCAGCTTAGCCCATGGGGGGAATACAGATACGCAGTATTTT. Its translation is CASSLAHGGNTDTQYF.

The V gene is TRBV5-1, the J gene TRBJ1-6; D gene uncertain. Germline V gene sequence: CDR1 SGHRS, CDR2 YFSETQ. The V end was cut by 0 bases, the J end by 7 bases, with 11 bases between. This CDR3 is built from 15 residues. The CDR3 spells CASSLADPKNSPLHF. The CDR3 coding sequence is TGCGCCAGCAGCTTGGCTGACCCCAAAAATTCACCCCTCCACTTT.

V gene TRBV11-3 combines with J gene TRBJ2-1; 10 nucleotides match TRBD1. J lost 4 bases, V lost 5 bases, and 2 bases had no gene match. CDR1 is SGHNT, CDR2 YENEEA, per germline. The CDR3 runs to 14 residues. DNA of the CDR3: TGTGCCAGCAGCCTGGGACAGGGGTACAATGAGCAGTTCTTC. The encoded protein is CASSLGQGYNEQFF.

This sequence joins TRBV7-6 and TRBJ2-3, with unresolved D. CDR3 size: 16 residues. V dropped 0 bases and J dropped 6 bases, with 16 bases sitting between them. Germline CDR1 and CDR2: SGHVS and FNYEAQ. The CDR3 sequence: CASSLALASGWDTQYF. The DNA of the CDR3 is TGTGCCAGCAGCTTAGCGCTGGCTAGTGGGTGGGATACGCAGTATTTT.

This sequence joins TRBV29-1 and TRBJ2-7; 9 bases fit TRBD2. Per germline, CDR1 SQVTM and CDR2 ANQGSEA. The CDR3 loop spans 13 amino acids. V dropped 4 bases and J dropped 3; count of bases not matched to a gene: 4. Here the CDR3 DNA reads TGCAGCGTTGCTAGCGGGAACTTCTACGAGCAGTACTTC. Residues: CSVASGNFYEQYF.

The chain is built from TRBV7-2 and TRBJ1-5, with D hard to call. This CDR3 spans 14 amino acids. The V end lost 2 bases, the J end lost 3 bases, and 8 bases lay between the germline ends. The germline gives CDR1 SGHTA, CDR2 FQGNSA. CDR3 region: CASSLNTYNQPQHF. DNA of the CDR3: TGTGCCAGCAGCTTAAATACGTACAATCAGCCCCAGCATTTT.

This sequence joins TRBV9 and TRBJ1-2; TRBD1 might be the D (5 bases). Germline CDR1 reads SGDLS; CDR2 reads YYNGEE. The length of the CDR3 is 13 residues. The V gene lost 2 bases and the J gene lost 2 bases, with 7 bases spanning the gap. CDR3 loop: CASSVTVNYGYTF. The CDR3 DNA reads as TGTGCCAGCAGCGTGACAGTCAACTATGGCTACACCTTC. The full variable domain, its missing parts supplied by reference TRBV9 and TRBJ1-2, is DSGVTQTPKHLITATGQRVTLRCSPRSGDLSVYWYQQSLDQGLQFLIQYYNGEERAKGNILERFSAQQFPDLHSELNLSSLELGDSALYFCASSVTVNYGYTFGSGTRLTVV.

The J gene is TRBJ1-2, the V gene TRBV27; unclear D gene. V gave up 5 bases and J gave up 4 bases, with 11 bases separating them. This CDR3 spans 13 amino acids. Germline V gives CDR1 MNHEY, CDR2 SMNVEV (reference sequence). The CDR3 DNA reads as TGTGCCAGCAGTGTTGGGCCGGGCTATGGCTACACCTTC. Residues: CASSVGPGYGYTF.

The chain employs TRBV4-2 and TRBJ2-1; D is unclear. The ends were cut back, 5 bases at V and 8 bases at J, with 7 bases in the middle. CDR3 length: 11 residues. The germline V gene has CDR1 LGHNA and CDR2 YNFKEQ. The CDR3 bases are TGTGCCAGCAGCTTCACCCATGAGCAGTTCTTC. Translating gives CASSFTHEQFF.

The chain couples TRBV11-2 to TRBJ1-2; D gene unclear. The V gene lost 4 bases and the J gene lost 4 bases, with 16 bases spanning the gap. CDR3 length equals 15 residues. The germline V gene encodes CDR1 SGHAT and CDR2 FQNNGV. The CDR3 nucleotides read TGTGCCAGCAGCTCGCCGATGGGGTTCTTCTATGGCTACACCTTC. Its translation: CASSSPMGFFYGYTF.

This chain connects TRBV7-3 to TRBJ1-1; TRBD1 might be the D (5 bases). The ends were cut back, 5 bases at V and 3 bases at J, with 10 bases in the middle. CDR1 SGHTA and CDR2 FQGTGA come from the germline V gene. This CDR3 is built from 13 residues. CDR3 DNA sequence: TGTGCCAGCAGCCCTCAACAGGACACTGAAGCTTTCTTT. This codes for CASSPQQDTEAFF.

The rearrangement joins TRBV7-9 to TRBJ2-1, with D possibly matching TRBD2 (5 bases). This CDR3 comprises 15 residues. Per the germline V gene, CDR1 is SEHNR and CDR2 is FQNEAQ (reference sequence). Between the trimmed V and J ends, which lost 2 bases and 5 bases, there was a span of 13 bases. CDR3 nucleotides: TGTGCCAGCAGCTTAAGAGGGATCGACGACAATGAGCAGTTCTTC. As protein: CASSLRGIDDNEQFF.

The rearrangement uses TRBV6-2 or TRBV6-3 and TRBJ1-2; weak D call: TRBD1 (5 bases). The length of the CDR3 is 14 residues. V dropped 0 bases and J dropped 7 bases, with 12 bases sitting between them. Germline loops: CDR1 MNHEY, CDR2 SVGEGT. The CDR3 loop is CASSYSRGLGGYTF. The CDR3 DNA is TGTGCCAGCAGTTACTCGCGGGGCTTAGGTGGCTACACCTTC.

J is TRBJ2-3 and V is TRBV9; 9 bases fit TRBD2. Looked up from germline, CDR1 is SGDLS and CDR2 is YYNGEE. V shed 0 bases, J shed 5 bases, and the junction held 7 bases outside the gene matches. This CDR3 comprises 16 residues. CDR3 amino acids: CASSVAGGGAVDTQYF. CDR3 nucleotide sequence: TGTGCCAGCAGCGTAGCTGGCGGGGGGGCTGTAGATACGCAGTATTTT.

The rearrangement joins TRBV5-1 to TRBJ2-5; 10 bases line up with TRBD1. V gave up 4 bases and J gave up 4 bases; unmatched junction bases: 19. CDR1 is SGHRS, CDR2 YFSETQ, per germline. This CDR3 has 19 amino acids. The CDR3 region has the DNA TGCGCCAGCAGCCGTGGGAAATCGGGACAGGGGTTTCGGGGAGAGACCCAGTACTTC. Translation: CASSRGKSGQGFRGETQYF. The full variable domain, its missing parts supplied by reference TRBV5-1 and TRBJ2-5, is KAGVTQTPRYLIKTRGQQVTLSCSPISGHRSVSWYQQTPGQGLQFLFEYFSETQRNKGNFPGRFSGRQFSNSRSEMNVSTLELGDSALYLCASSRGKSGQGFRGETQYFGPGTRLLVL.

The chain carries TRBV10-2 and TRBJ1-1; D perhaps matches TRBD1 (6 bases). CDR1 and CDR2 (germline): WSHSY, SAAADI. V dropped 4 bases and J dropped 5 bases, with 14 bases sitting between them. This CDR3 is 14 amino acids long. The CDR3 spells CASSGHRVGTEAFF. CDR3 coding DNA: TGCGCCAGCAGTGGACACAGGGTGGGGACTGAAGCTTTCTTT.

The chain recombines TRBV19 with TRBJ2-7; 8 nucleotides line up with TRBD1. The CDR3 runs 10 residues. Germline V gene data show CDR1 as LNHDA and CDR2 as SQIVND (reference sequence). After removal of 10 bases from V and 6 bases from J, the junction contained 2 bases not matched to a gene. CDR3 region: CATQGAEQYF. The DNA for the CDR3 is TGTGCCACCCAGGGGGCCGAGCAGTACTTC.

J is TRBJ1-5 and V is TRBV18; possibly TRBD1 for D (5 bases). Germline V gives CDR1 KGHSH, CDR2 LQKENI. The CDR3 spans 16 residues. V was trimmed by 2 bases and J by 10 bases, leaving 21 bases between them. The CDR3 DNA reads as TGTGCCAGCTCACCATTAATGGGGATAGAGCAGGGTCCCCAGCATTTT. The encoded protein is CASSPLMGIEQGPQHF.

This chain uses TRBV10-3 with TRBJ2-7; 7 bases are shared with TRBD1. Germline V gene sequence: CDR1 ENHRY, CDR2 SYGVKD. The CDR3 runs to 14 residues. Trimming at V came to 6 bases and at J to 6 bases, leaving 11 bases not matched to a gene. CDR3 loop: CAIRTGTDRTEQYF. The CDR3 nucleotides are TGTGCCATCAGAACCGGGACAGATCGCACCGAGCAGTACTTC.

The chain links TRBV5-1 to TRBJ2-2; 7 bases are shared with TRBD2. CDR3 length: 15 residues. Trimming took 1 base from V and 7 from J; bases not matched to a gene: 7. Germline V lookup: CDR1 SGHRS, CDR2 YFSETQ. DNA of the CDR3: TGCGCCAGCAGCTTGAGCCTTAGCGGGCTCGGGGAGCTGTTTTTT. Translated, it gives CASSLSLSGLGELFF.

V gene TRBV7-9 combines with J gene TRBJ1-2; 7 bases align to TRBD1. Germline V CDR1 and CDR2: SEHNR, FQNEAQ (reference sequence). V was pared by 1 base and J by 7 bases, with 6 bases of the junction left unmatched. The CDR3 sequence is 14 residues long. The CDR3 DNA follows: TGTGCCAGCAGCTTAGAGCTCCAGGGGGGTGGCTACACCTTC. Protein product: CASSLELQGGGYTF.

This clone has only a few counts. The J gene is TRBJ2-5, the V gene TRBV7-8, with 12 positions matching TRBD2. The CDR3 covers 16 residues. The germline V gene encodes CDR1 SGHVS and CDR2 FQNEAQ. V was clipped by 5 bases and J by 5 bases; unmatched bases: 9. The DNA of the CDR3 is TGTGCCAGCAGCCCCTGGACTAGCGGGGCCGAGGAGACCCAGTACTTC. As protein: CASSPWTSGAEETQYF. The full variable domain, with the rest looked up from reference TRBV7-8 and TRBJ2-5, is GAGVSQSPRYKVAKRGQDVALRCDPISGHVSLFWYQQALGQGPEFLTYFQNEAQLDKSGLPSDRFFAERPEGSVSTLKIQRTQQEDSAVYLCASSPWTSGAEETQYFGPGTRLLVL.

V usage is TRBV3-1 (or the pseudogene TRBV3-2) and J usage is TRBJ1-2; 9 bases agree with TRBD1. Per germline, CDR1 LGHDT and CDR2 YNNKEL (reference sequence). The CDR3 has 14 residues. Losses at the gene ends were 1 base for V and 9 bases for J; bases not matched to a gene: 6. CDR3 sequence: CASSQVTGGGSYTF. CDR3 nucleotide sequence: TGTGCCAGCAGCCAAGTTACAGGGGGCGGTAGCTACACCTTC.